This TCR beta chain stems from a study of early T cells in non-severe SARS-CoV-2 infection. Overall study results and limits: Matching with VDJdb favored anti-spike CD8 responses (missing private and CD4 specificities).

Germline lookup yields CDR1 SGHTA and CDR2 FQGNSA. The CDR3 consists of 15 residues. J gave up 5 bases and V 0 bases, and 3 bases lay outside the gene matches. Tagging with unique molecular identifiers was applied to individual cDNA molecules. TCRdb ran MiXCR on the 5' RACE reads and lists one entry per CDR3 protein. The sample gives 55,000 to 75,000 distinct CDR3 sequences, 7% to 8% of which show up once; approximately 3.6% is in the top ten. This clonotype was recorded many times. The target antigen is unknown. The material sequenced was whole blood. The receptor was isolated from an adult who was a healthcare worker with PCR-confirmed SARS-CoV-2 infection or an uninfected control (not recorded which). The chain couples TRBV7-2 to TRBJ2-3; the match to TRBD2 covers 9 bases. In DNA, the CDR3 is TGTGCCAGCAGCTTAGCTATTAGCGGGAGAGATACGCAGTATTTT. It is translated as CASSLAISGRDTQYF.